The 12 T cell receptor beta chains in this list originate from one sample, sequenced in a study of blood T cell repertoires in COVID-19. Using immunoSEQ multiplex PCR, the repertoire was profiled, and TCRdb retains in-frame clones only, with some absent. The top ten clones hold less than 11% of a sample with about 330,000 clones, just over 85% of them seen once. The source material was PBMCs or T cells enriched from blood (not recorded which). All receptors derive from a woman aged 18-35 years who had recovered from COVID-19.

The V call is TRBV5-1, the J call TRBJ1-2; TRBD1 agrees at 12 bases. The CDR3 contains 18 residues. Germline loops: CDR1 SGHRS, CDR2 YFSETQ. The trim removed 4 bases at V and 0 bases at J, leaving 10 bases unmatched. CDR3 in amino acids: CASSGAGQGASTNYGYTF. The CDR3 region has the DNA TGCGCCAGCAGCGGTGCGGGACAGGGGGCGTCTACTAACTATGGCTACACCTTC. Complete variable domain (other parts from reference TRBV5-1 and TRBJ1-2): KAGVTQTPRYLIKTRGQQVTLSCSPISGHRSVSWYQQTPGQGLQFLFEYFSETQRNKGNFPGRFSGRQFSNSRSEMNVSTLELGDSALYLCASSGAGQGASTNYGYTFGSGTRLTVV.

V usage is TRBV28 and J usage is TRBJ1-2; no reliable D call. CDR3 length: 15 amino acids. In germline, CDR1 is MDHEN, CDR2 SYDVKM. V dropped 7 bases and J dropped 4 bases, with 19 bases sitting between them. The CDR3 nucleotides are TGTGCCAGCACTAACAACAGCTTCGACCCCTATGGCTACACCTTC. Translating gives CASTNNSFDPYGYTF.

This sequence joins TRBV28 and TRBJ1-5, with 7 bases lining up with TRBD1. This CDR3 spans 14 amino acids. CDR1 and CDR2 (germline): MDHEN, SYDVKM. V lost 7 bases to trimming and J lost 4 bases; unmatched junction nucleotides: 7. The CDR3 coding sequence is TGTGCCAGCATCCCTCAGGGGGTGAATCAGCCCCAGCATTTT. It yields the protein CASIPQGVNQPQHF.

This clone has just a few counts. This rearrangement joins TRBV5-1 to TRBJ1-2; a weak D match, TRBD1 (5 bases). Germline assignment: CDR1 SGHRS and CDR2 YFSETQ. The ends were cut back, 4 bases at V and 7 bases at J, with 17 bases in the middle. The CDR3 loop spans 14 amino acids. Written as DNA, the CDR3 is TGCGCCAGCAGCCTGGACCCCACGGGGGGTGGCTACACCTTC. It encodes CASSLDPTGGGYTF.

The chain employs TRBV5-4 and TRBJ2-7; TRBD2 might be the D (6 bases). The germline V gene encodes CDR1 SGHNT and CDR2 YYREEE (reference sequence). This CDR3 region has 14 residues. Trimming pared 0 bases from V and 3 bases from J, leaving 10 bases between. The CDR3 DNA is TGTGCCAGCAGCTTGGGGACTAACGACTACGAGCAGTACTTC. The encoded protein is CASSLGTNDYEQYF.

Here the CDR3 DNA reads TGTGCCAGCTCACCTGCGGGCGGATCCTCCACAGATACGCAGTATTTT. This encodes CASSPAGGSSTDTQYF. The chain employs TRBV18 and TRBJ2-3; D is possibly TRBD2 (5 bases). V lost 3 bases to trimming and J lost 2 bases, with 15 bases between them. Germline V gene data show CDR1 as KGHSH and CDR2 as LQKENI. This CDR3 has 16 residues.

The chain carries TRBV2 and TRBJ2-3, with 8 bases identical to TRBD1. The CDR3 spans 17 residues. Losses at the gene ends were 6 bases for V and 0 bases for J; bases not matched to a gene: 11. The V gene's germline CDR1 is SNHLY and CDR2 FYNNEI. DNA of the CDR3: TGTGCCAGCAGGCCGCGGACAGGGCTCACTAGCACAGATACGCAGTATTTT. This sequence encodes CASRPRTGLTSTDTQYF. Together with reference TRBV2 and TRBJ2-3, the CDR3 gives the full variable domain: EPEVTQTPSHQVTQMGQEVILRCVPISNHLYFYWYRQILGQKVEFLVSFYNNEISEKSEIFDDQFSVERPDGSNFTLKIRSTKLEDSAMYFCASRPRTGLTSTDTQYFGPGTRLTVL.

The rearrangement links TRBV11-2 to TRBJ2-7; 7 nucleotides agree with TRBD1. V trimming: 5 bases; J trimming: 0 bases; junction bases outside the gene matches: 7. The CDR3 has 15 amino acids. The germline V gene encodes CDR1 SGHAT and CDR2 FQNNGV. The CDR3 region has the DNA TGTGCCAGCAGCCACGGACAGGCTCCCTCCTACGAGCAGTACTTC. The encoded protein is CASSHGQAPSYEQYF.

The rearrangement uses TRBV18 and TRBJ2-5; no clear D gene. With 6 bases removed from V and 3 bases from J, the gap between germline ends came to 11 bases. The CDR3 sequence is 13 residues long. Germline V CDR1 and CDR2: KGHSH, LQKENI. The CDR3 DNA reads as TGTGCCAGCTCCCTAAACGCAAAAGAGACCCAGTACTTC. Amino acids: CASSLNAKETQYF.

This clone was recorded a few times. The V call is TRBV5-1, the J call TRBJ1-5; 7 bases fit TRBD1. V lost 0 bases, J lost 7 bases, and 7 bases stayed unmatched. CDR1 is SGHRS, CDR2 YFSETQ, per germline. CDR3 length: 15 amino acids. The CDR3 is CASSLDGTVGQPQHF. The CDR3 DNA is TGCGCCAGCAGCTTGGACGGGACAGTAGGCCAGCCCCAGCATTTT.

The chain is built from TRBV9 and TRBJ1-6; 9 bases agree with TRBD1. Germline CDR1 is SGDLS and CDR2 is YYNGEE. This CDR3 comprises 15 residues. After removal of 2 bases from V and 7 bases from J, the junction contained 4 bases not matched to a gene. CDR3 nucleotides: TGTGCCAGCAGCGTCGGACAGGGGAGAAATTCACCCCTCCACTTT. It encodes CASSVGQGRNSPLHF.

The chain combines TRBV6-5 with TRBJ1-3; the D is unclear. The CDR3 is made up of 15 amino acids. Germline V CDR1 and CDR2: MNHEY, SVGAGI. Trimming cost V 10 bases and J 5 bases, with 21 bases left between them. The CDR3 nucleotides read TGTGCCACCTGCCCTTCGACCGGAGGGCGAAACACCATATATTTT. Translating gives CATCPSTGGRNTIYF.